This T cell receptor (beta chain) was observed in a study of blood T cell repertoires in COVID-19. Enrolled through a virtual design, the participants were between roughly 18 and 95 years of age and came from under 25 US areas. Participants were placed into cohorts based on the clinical history they reported. Recovered status in Cohort 3 required two negative PCRs, clearance, or symptom resolution. Per the study methods: Amplifying reference gene primers gave estimates of nucleated cell counts. Only in-frame clones appear in the TCRdb table, and some are missing; sequencing was by immunoSEQ multiplex PCR. V and J calls and clone size are those listed in that table; D and trimming were worked out from the DNA. This table has a few hundred thousand clones, just over 85% appearing once. Sequenced material: PBMCs or T cells enriched from blood (not recorded which). This TCR came from a woman aged 18-29 years who had recovered from COVID-19.

CDR3 residues: CASRGQGNTEAFF. The DNA for the CDR3 is TGTGCCAGTCGGGGACAGGGAAACACTGAAGCTTTCTTT. The rearrangement joins TRBV19 to TRBJ1-1, with 9 bases lining up with TRBD1. The J segment lost 2 bases and the V segment lost 8 bases, leaving 3 bases of the junction unmatched. Germline CDR1 LNHDA, CDR2 SQIVND (reference sequence). The CDR3 is made up of 13 amino acids.